The 23 T cell receptor beta chains below all came from one sample that was sequenced in a study of PD-L1 blockade in urothelial cancer. The data were produced by immunoSEQ multiplex PCR, yet TCRdb's version contains in-frame clones alone and is incomplete. The repertoire consists of about 120,000 clones, with more than 75% occurring once and the leading ten covering approximately 2.4%. The time point denotes: peripheral blood 6 weeks after treatment start. Sequencing was performed on PBMCs, taken around atezolizumab (anti-PD-L1) treatment. All receptors derive from a man aged 50-60 years with urothelial cancer.

V and J are TRBV6-1 and TRBJ1-1; 7 bases match TRBD1. With 4 bases clipped from V and 4 bases from J, the junction kept 6 bases outside the gene matches. Per the germline V gene, CDR1 is MNHNS and CDR2 is SASEGT. This CDR3 is built from 14 residues. Written as DNA, the CDR3 is TGTGCCAGCAGTGGGGATTACAGGGGCACTGAAGCTTTCTTT. Translating gives CASSGDYRGTEAFF.

The chain uses TRBV5-4 and TRBJ1-3; a possible D gene is TRBD1 (5 bases). The CDR3 is made up of 17 amino acids. Germline CDR1 reads SGHNT; CDR2 reads YYREEE (reference sequence). Trimming left V 0 bases short and J 0 bases short, with 13 bases between. This chain's CDR3 is CASSLGPGQSSGNTIYF. The CDR3, as DNA: TGTGCCAGCAGCTTGGGCCCAGGGCAGAGCTCTGGAAACACCATATATTTT.

The gene calls are TRBV28 and TRBJ2-7; 9 positions match TRBD1. Losses at the gene ends were 5 bases for V and 3 bases for J; bases not matched to a gene: 8. Germline V gene data show CDR1 as MDHEN and CDR2 as SYDVKM. The CDR3 extends over 15 amino acids. The CDR3 region has the DNA TGTGCCAGCAGTCCATGGACAGGGGCAGACTACGAGCAGTACTTC. It encodes CASSPWTGADYEQYF.

The chain uses TRBV28 and TRBJ1-4; a possible D gene is TRBD1 (6 bases). The CDR3 is 15 amino acids. Trimming took off 1 base at V and 10 bases at J, with 16 bases between the two ends. The germline V gene has CDR1 MDHEN and CDR2 SYDVKM. CDR3 sequence (DNA): TGTGCCAGCAGTTTATTCAGGGGAGGGACGGGAAAACTGTTTTTT. This gives the protein CASSLFRGGTGKLFF.

The chain joins TRBV6-6 to TRBJ2-7; D not resolved. In germline, CDR1 is MNHNY, CDR2 SVGAGI (reference sequence). The CDR3 runs 13 residues. Trimming removed 6 bases at V and 3 bases at J, with 12 bases between. DNA for the CDR3: TGTGCCAGCAGGAGAGGTCTTGGCTACGAGCAGTACTTC. It translates to CASRRGLGYEQYF.

This clone was recorded a few times. This rearrangement joins TRBV28 to TRBJ1-6; tentatively, D is TRBD1 (5 bases). Germline assignment: CDR1 MDHEN and CDR2 SYDVKM. CDR3 length: 14 amino acids. The ends were cut back, 3 bases at V and 7 bases at J, with 10 bases in the middle. Written as DNA, the CDR3 is TGTGCCAGCAGTTTGGGGGGGAGGAATTCACCCCTCCACTTT. This encodes CASSLGGRNSPLHF. The entire variable domain, with the rest obtained from reference TRBV28 and TRBJ1-6, is as follows: DVKVTQSSRYLVKRTGEKVFLECVQDMDHENMFWYRQDPGLGLRLIYFSYDVKMKEKGDIPEGYSVSREKKERFSLILESASTNQTSMYLCASSLGGRNSPLHFGNGTRLTVT.

This clone was recorded a few times. The V call is TRBV7-9, the J call TRBJ1-2, with 7 bases aligning to TRBD1. The ends lost 5 bases at V and 7 bases at J; junction bases unmatched: 10. The CDR3 runs 14 residues. Germline CDR1 is SEHNR and CDR2 is FQNEAQ (reference sequence). The CDR3 sequence: CASSPRQGQGGYTF. DNA of the CDR3: TGTGCCAGCAGCCCCCGACAGGGCCAGGGTGGCTACACCTTC.

This sequence joins TRBV4-1 and TRBJ2-1, with 15 positions matching TRBD2. There are 19 residues in the CDR3. J was trimmed by 15 bases and V by 3 bases; bases with no gene match: 21. Germline CDR1 reads MGHRA; CDR2 reads YSYEKL. CDR3 coding DNA: TGCGCCAGCAGCCAGGGGACAGTCCCCGGGACTAGCGGGAGGCCCCAGGGGTTCTTC. It encodes CASSQGTVPGTSGRPQGFF.

This chain uses TRBV9 with TRBJ2-1; 12 bases match TRBD2. Germline values: CDR1 SGDLS, CDR2 YYNGEE. J was trimmed by 0 bases and V by 4 bases; bases with no gene match: 2. This CDR3 has 16 amino acids. The CDR3: CASSLAGGGSYNEQFF. Written as DNA, the CDR3 is TGTGCCAGCAGCCTAGCGGGAGGGGGCTCCTACAATGAGCAGTTCTTC.

The V gene is TRBV6-1, the J gene TRBJ1-5; no firm D call. The ends were cut back, 6 bases at V and 4 bases at J, with 16 bases in the middle. This CDR3 is built from 15 residues. In germline, CDR1 is MNHNS, CDR2 SASEGT. The CDR3 region is CASRAPGVTNQPQHF. The CDR3 region has the DNA TGTGCCAGCAGAGCCCCGGGAGTGACGAATCAGCCCCAGCATTTT.

The chain employs TRBV18 and TRBJ1-2; D remains unclear. This CDR3 is built from 14 residues. In germline, CDR1 is KGHSH, CDR2 LQKENI. Between the trimmed V and J ends, which lost 2 bases and 7 bases, there was a span of 14 bases. In DNA, the CDR3 is TGTGCCAGCTCACCAATGGAAACAGCCCCTGGCTACACCTTC. Translating it yields CASSPMETAPGYTF.

J is TRBJ2-1 and V is TRBV5-1; 13 nucleotides match TRBD2. V trimming: 1 base; J trimming: 8 bases; junction bases outside the gene matches: 6. The CDR3 runs 16 residues. The germline CDR1 and CDR2 sequences are SGHRS and YFSETQ. CDR3 sequence (DNA): TGCGCCAGCAGCTTGAATGGACTAGCGGGAGTGGATGAGCAGTTCTTC. Protein product: CASSLNGLAGVDEQFF.

The chain has TRBV2 and TRBJ1-4; 9 bases line up with TRBD1. Germline V lookup: CDR1 SNHLY, CDR2 FYNNEI. The trim removed 5 bases at V and 7 bases at J, leaving 8 bases unmatched. The CDR3 is made up of 15 amino acids. The CDR3 coding sequence is TGTGCCAGCAGTAAGCCTACAGGGGGCGGTGAAAAACTGTTTTTT. This encodes CASSKPTGGGEKLFF.

The rearrangement uses TRBV19 and TRBJ2-3; D call uncertain. The CDR3 contains 13 residues. Trimming shortened V by 5 bases and J by 10 bases, and 16 bases separated the two germline ends. Germline V CDR1 and CDR2: LNHDA, SQIVND (reference sequence). CDR3 protein: CASSPPGGWAQYF. The CDR3 DNA follows: TGTGCCAGTAGTCCCCCCGGCGGCTGGGCGCAGTATTTT.

The rearrangement links TRBV5-1 to TRBJ1-6, with 8 bases that match TRBD1. This CDR3 has 17 amino acids. Germline V gene lookup returns CDR1 SGHRS and CDR2 YFSETQ. The V segment lost 0 bases and the J segment 9 bases; nucleotides outside the gene matches: 11. Written as DNA, the CDR3 is TGCGCCAGCAGCTTGGTCCCCGCGGACAGGGTAGCTTCACCCCTCCACTTT. Protein sequence: CASSLVPADRVASPLHF.

This clone was found a few times. V is TRBV10-3 and J is TRBJ2-1, with D perhaps matching TRBD2 (6 bases). The CDR3 is 15 amino acids. Per germline, CDR1 ENHRY and CDR2 SYGVKD. Trimming took off 6 bases at V and 7 bases at J, with 19 bases between the two ends. CDR3 sequence reads: CAISLARSTGNEQFF. The CDR3 DNA follows: TGTGCCATCAGCCTAGCGCGGTCAACTGGGAATGAGCAGTTCTTC.

This chain connects TRBV19 to TRBJ2-1, with TRBD1 matching 8 bases. Trimming removed 6 bases from V and 1 base from J; junction bases left unmatched: 8. CDR3 length: 16 residues. CDR1 is LNHDA, CDR2 SQIVND, per germline (reference sequence). The CDR3 region has the DNA TGTGCCAGTAGGGGGTTACAGGGGGAATCCTACAATGAGCAGTTCTTC. Its translation: CASRGLQGESYNEQFF.

The chain combines TRBV10-3 with TRBJ1-1; tentatively, D is TRBD1 (5 bases). V lost 2 bases to trimming and J lost 1 base, with 8 bases between them. This CDR3 has 14 residues. CDR1 ENHRY and CDR2 SYGVKD come from the germline V gene. CDR3 DNA: TGTGCCATCAGTGAGCCGGGGGGGAACACTGAAGCTTTCTTT. Amino acids: CAISEPGGNTEAFF.

The genes are TRBV11-3 and TRBJ2-1, with TRBD1 matching 9 bases. After removal of 2 bases from V and 7 bases from J, the junction contained 6 bases not matched to a gene. This CDR3 comprises 15 residues. The germline V gene has CDR1 SGHNT and CDR2 YENEEA. The CDR3 DNA is TGTGCCAGCAGCTTAACAGGGGGCTGGGGAAATGAGCAGTTCTTC. Translation gives CASSLTGGWGNEQFF.

The V and J genes are TRBV15 and TRBJ2-7, with a possible D match to TRBD2 (6 bases). V gave up 0 bases and J gave up 6 bases, with 21 bases separating them. The CDR3 spans 17 residues. Germline loops: CDR1 LNHNV, CDR2 YYDKDF (reference sequence). As DNA, the CDR3 is TGTGCCACCAGCAGAGATACGTTAGGTGGGGGGAAACGCGAGCAGTACTTC. Its translation is CATSRDTLGGGKREQYF.

This chain connects TRBV28 to TRBJ1-5, with D possibly TRBD1 on 5 matching bases. With 6 bases removed from V and 5 bases from J, the gap between germline ends came to 14 bases. CDR3 length equals 14 residues. The germline V gene has CDR1 MDHEN and CDR2 SYDVKM. The CDR3 region has the DNA TGTGCCAGCAGCCTCGGACAAGGGGATCAGCCCCAGCATTTT. Translating gives CASSLGQGDQPQHF.

The chain carries TRBV5-1 and TRBJ2-7; 11 bases line up with TRBD1. The CDR3 loop spans 14 amino acids. The trim removed 3 bases at V and 3 bases at J, leaving 2 bases unmatched. The germline gives CDR1 SGHRS, CDR2 YFSETQ. The CDR3 protein is CASSSGTGGYEQYF. CDR3 sequence (DNA): TGCGCCAGCAGCTCCGGGACAGGGGGCTACGAGCAGTACTTC.

The CDR3 region has the DNA TGTGCCAGCAGCTCTCAGAGGTCTGAAGCTTTCTTT. Translated, it gives CASSSQRSEAFF. J is TRBJ1-1 and V is TRBV7-2; D unclear. The CDR3 totals 12 residues. Looked up from germline, CDR1 is SGHTA and CDR2 is FQGNSA. The V and J ends lost 4 bases and 6 bases respectively, with 9 bases between them. The full variable domain, completed using reference TRBV7-2 and TRBJ1-1, is GAGVSQSPSNKVTEKGKDVELRCDPISGHTALYWYRQSLGQGLEFLIYFQGNSAPDKSGLPSDRFSAERTGGSVSTLTIQRTQQEDSAVYLCASSSQRSEAFFGQGTRLTVV.